A single sample gave rise to the 8 T cell receptor beta chains below, sequenced in a study of breast tumors, draining lymph nodes, adjacent tissues. The lymph nodes were axillary draining lymph nodes from breast cancer patients. TCRdb reprocessed the multiplex PCR reads with MiXCR, giving one entry per CDR3 protein. The sample lists fewer than 90,000 distinct CDR3 sequences; approximately 31% were seen once. Sequencing used axillary lymph node tissue. The receptors were sampled from a female donor with breast cancer. Some clones in this sample may be carry-over from other donors' samples.

As regards this clonotype: The CDR3 ends on some other residue instead of the conserved phenylalanine or tryptophan, so this is likely a read error. The chain combines TRBV12-3 or TRBV12-4 with TRBJ2-2; D remains unclear. CDR3 length: 12 residues. V lost 3 bases, J lost 6 bases, and 5 bases lay in between. CDR3 amino acids: CASSLSPGELFC. The CDR3 nucleotides are TGTGCCAGCAGTTTGAGCCCCGGGGAGCTGTTTTGC.

This chain's CDR3 is CASSLLGLAGRETQYF. CDR3 DNA: TGCGCCAGCAGCTTGTTGGGACTAGCGGGCAGAGAGACCCAGTACTTC. The chain links TRBV5-1 to TRBJ2-5; TRBD2 aligns across 12 bases. The germline gives CDR1 SGHRS, CDR2 YFSETQ. This CDR3 has 16 amino acids. Trimming removed 1 base from V and 4 bases from J; junction bases left unmatched: 5.

This clonotype was recorded at least ten times. V gene TRBV15 combines with J gene TRBJ1-6, with 7 bases matching TRBD1. Germline lookup yields CDR1 LNHNV and CDR2 YYDKDF (reference sequence). V shed 1 base and J 9 bases; nucleotides not matched to a gene: 9. The CDR3 runs to 16 residues. CDR3 amino acids: CATSRGLRDRSSPLHF. The CDR3, as DNA: TGTGCCACCAGCAGAGGACTCCGGGACAGAAGTTCACCCCTCCACTTT.

The sample holds many counts of this clonotype. The chain recombines TRBV19 with TRBJ2-3; no clear D gene. The ends were cut back, 6 bases at V and 1 base at J, with 11 bases in the middle. Germline lookup yields CDR1 LNHDA and CDR2 SQIVND (reference sequence). This CDR3 is built from 14 residues. CDR3 nucleotide sequence: TGTGCCAGTAGGTTAATTGGCGGCACAGATACGCAGTATTTT. Translation gives CASRLIGGTDTQYF. Based on the CDR3 plus reference TRBV19 and TRBJ2-3, the full variable domain is DGGITQSPKYLFRKEGQNVTLSCEQNLNHDAMYWYRQDPGQGLRLIYYSQIVNDFQKGDIAEGYSVSREKKESFPLTVTSAQKNPTAFYLCASRLIGGTDTQYFGPGTRLTVL.

On this clonotype itself: No DNA is shown, since the ends of the CDR3 on it are uncertain; the CDR3 is the one TCRdb lists. The chain couples TRBV6-1 to TRBJ2-1; the table's TRBD1 call for D was not verified on the DNA. The CDR3 spans 21 residues, counting both ends. Germline lookup yields CDR1 MNHNS and CDR2 SASEGT. The CDR3 is CASSIRGSSEQYFGPGNEQFF.

The genes are TRBV2 and TRBJ1-5; D might be TRBD1 (6 bases). CDR3 length equals 14 residues. V was shortened by 6 bases and J by 4 bases, with 13 bases between the two germline ends. Germline V CDR1 and CDR2: SNHLY, FYNNEI. This CDR3 reads CASRKGHRNQPQHF. The CDR3 region has the DNA TGTGCCAGCAGAAAGGGACACCGAAATCAGCCCCAGCATTTT.

This sequence joins TRBV7-9 and TRBJ2-7; TRBD2 agrees at 11 bases. The CDR3 loop spans 14 amino acids. The V gene end was trimmed by 0 bases and the J gene end by 6 bases; junction bases not matched to a gene: 1. Germline V gene data show CDR1 as SEHNR and CDR2 as FQNEAQ (reference sequence). CDR3 bases: TGTGCCAGCAGCTTAGCACTAGCGGGAGCCGAGCAGTACTTC. This codes for CASSLALAGAEQYF. The variable domain in full, with the rest retrieved from reference TRBV7-9 and TRBJ2-7, is DTGVSQNPRHKITKRGQNVTFRCDPISEHNRLYWYRQTLGQGPEFLTYFQNEAQLEKSRLLSDRFSAERPKGSFSTLEIQRTEQGDSAMYLCASSLALAGAEQYFGPGTRLTVT.

A word on this clonotype: Without the conserved terminal phenylalanine or tryptophan, this CDR3 likely stems from a read error. The CDR3 reads CASNQATPGQINYGYTL. The CDR3 nucleotides are TGTGCCAGCAACCAAGCTACTCCGGGACAGATAAACTATGGCTACACCCTC. The chain recombines TRBV4-2 with TRBJ1-2, with 7 bases fitting TRBD1. CDR1 LGHNA and CDR2 YNFKEQ come from the germline V gene. The CDR3 loop spans 17 amino acids.